Following are 3 T cell receptor beta chains from one sample sequenced in a study of blood T cell repertoires in COVID-19. Profiling relied on immunoSEQ multiplex PCR, and the TCRdb table lists in-frame clones only, not all of them. The sample consists of tens of thousands of clones, around nine tenths of them appearing once. The sample consisted of peripheral blood. The receptors were sampled from a man at least 80 years old with active or convalescent COVID-19.

The J gene is TRBJ2-3, the V gene TRBV5-5, with 8 positions matching TRBD1. The CDR3 extends over 16 amino acids. With 5 bases clipped from V and 2 bases from J, the junction kept 10 bases outside the gene matches. CDR1 SGHKS and CDR2 YYEKEE come from the germline V gene (reference sequence). In DNA, the CDR3 is TGTGCCAGCAGACCCGGGACAGGCGTTTCCACAGATACGCAGTATTTT. Its protein is CASRPGTGVSTDTQYF.

This clone was seen a single time. The genes are TRBV12-3 or TRBV12-4 and TRBJ1-2; 8 bases line up with TRBD1. The trim removed 4 bases at V and 4 bases at J, leaving 2 bases unmatched. CDR3 size: 13 residues. CDR3 bases: TGTGCCAGCAGTTGGCAGGGGGCCTATGGCTACACCTTC. Translating gives CASSWQGAYGYTF.

The chain couples TRBV19 to TRBJ2-1; 7 nucleotides agree with TRBD2. This CDR3 spans 17 amino acids. V lost 3 bases and J lost 7; bases outside the gene matches: 15. Germline values: CDR1 LNHDA, CDR2 SQIVND (reference sequence). CDR3 region: CASSMGGRASGKNEQFF. The CDR3 DNA reads TGTGCCAGTAGTATGGGGGGGAGGGCTAGCGGAAAAAATGAGCAGTTCTTC.